This T cell receptor beta chain was recovered during a study of Ad26.COV2.S vaccination and SARS-CoV-2 variants. Sequenced by immunoSEQ multiplex PCR; TCRdb stores in-frame clones only, minus some. Found here are roughly 400,000 clones, 70% to 90% of them singletons; the top ten hold 1.5% to 2%. Described treatment: approximately 18 received Ad26.COV2.S at low or high dose, single or two shots; 5 received placebo; per-sample allocation not given. Collection of the samples took place on day 63 after the first injection of vaccine or placebo. Germline V gene data show CDR1 as MDHEN and CDR2 as SYDVKM. The CDR3 loop spans 17 amino acids. V lost 6 bases, J lost 6 bases, and 17 bases stayed unmatched.

The receptor was derived from a person between 18 and 60 years old who received the Ad26.COV2.S COVID-19 vaccine or a placebo. The genes are TRBV28 and TRBJ2-7, with 10 positions matching TRBD2. Material: peripheral blood, obtained in a trial of Ad26.COV2.S vaccine versus placebo. The CDR3 loop is CASSPLPLAGASAEQYF. CDR3 coding DNA: TGTGCCAGCAGCCCCTTACCCCTAGCGGGAGCGTCCGCCGAGCAGTACTTC.